This T cell receptor beta chain came from a study of blood T cell repertoires in COVID-19. In assigning cohorts, the study relied on participant-reported clinical history. Individuals in the exposed group had encountered a COVID-19 case within 2 weeks preceding study entry. This CDR3 comprises 13 residues. The germline V gene has CDR1 SGDLS and CDR2 YYNGEE. V was clipped by 6 bases and J by 1 base, with 10 bases between them. Profiled with immunoSEQ multiplex PCR; TCRdb holds only in-frame clones, not every one. The sample has fewer than 400,000 clones; 85% are singletons. The sequenced sample consisted of PBMCs or T cells enriched from blood (not recorded which). This clonotype was obtained from a woman aged 25 to 39 who had been exposed to COVID-19. This chain uses TRBV9 with TRBJ1-1; the D is unclear. The CDR3 sequence: CASNDPGNTEAFF. The CDR3 nucleotides read TGTGCCAGCAACGACCCGGGGAACACTGAAGCTTTCTTT.